These 18 T cell receptor beta chains were sequenced from one sample in a study of regulatory T cells in long-lasting Graves disease. Time point here: newly diagnosed GD, antithyroid drugs for less than 3 months. RNA isolated from PBMCs was used to make the TCR library. The TCR beta library used iRepertoire HTBI primers with Arm-PCR amplification of CDR3. TCRdb fed the multiplex PCR reads into MiXCR, producing one record per CDR3 protein. Among about 220,000 distinct CDR3 sequences listed, around 17% were seen once. Sequenced material: peripheral blood mononuclear cells (PBMCs), taken at new diagnosis, from a patient treated with antithyroid drugs. These receptor sequences come from a female donor with Graves disease.

About this clonotype itself: Its ends do not fully match the called genes, so a read error is possible. This chain connects TRBV12-3 or TRBV12-4 to TRBJ2-1; TRBD2 matches 9 bases. The CDR3 has 14 residues. The CDR3 reads CASRFSGSYNEQSF. The CDR3 DNA is TGTGCCAGCAGATTTAGCGGGAGTTACAATGAGCAGTCCTTC.

The V and J genes are TRBV7-2 and TRBJ2-2; 10 bases line up with TRBD2. CDR3 length: 17 residues. Germline assignment: CDR1 SGHTA and CDR2 FQGNSA. Losses at the gene ends were 5 bases for V and 5 bases for J; bases not matched to a gene: 11. CDR3 DNA: TGTGCCAGCAGCCCCACAGCGGGAGGGCCGGGGACCGGGGAGCTGTTTTTT. This encodes CASSPTAGGPGTGELFF.

The CDR3: CAISDLAGTNEQFF. As DNA, the CDR3 is TGTGCCATCAGTGACCTAGCGGGAACCAATGAGCAGTTCTTC. The chain is built from TRBV10-3 and TRBJ2-1; the match to TRBD2 covers 9 bases. J lost 6 bases, V lost 3 bases, and 3 bases had no gene match. The CDR3 totals 14 residues. Looked up from germline, CDR1 is ENHRY and CDR2 is SYGVKD.

This clonotype was detected ten times or more. V and J are TRBV3-1 and TRBJ1-4; D not certain. Looked up from germline, CDR1 is LGHDT and CDR2 is YNNKEL (reference sequence). V gave up 1 base and J gave up 7 bases, with 4 bases separating them. The CDR3 runs to 12 residues. The CDR3, as DNA: TGTGCCAGCAGCCAAGGGGCTGAAAAACTGTTTTTT. The encoded protein is CASSQGAEKLFF.

In this sample, this clonotype turned up many times. V and J are TRBV27 and TRBJ2-5, with D unclear. Germline V gene data show CDR1 as MNHEY and CDR2 as SMNVEV (reference sequence). V gave up 1 base and J gave up 5 bases, with 5 bases separating them. CDR3 size: 12 residues. The CDR3 bases are TGTGCCAGCAGTTTATTCCGGGAGACCCAGTACTTC. Translation: CASSLFRETQYF.

Only a few counts were recorded for this clonotype. V usage is TRBV9 and J usage is TRBJ1-4; no clear D gene. V lost 7 bases and J lost 1, with 8 bases in between. Germline CDR1 reads SGDLS; CDR2 reads YYNGEE. The CDR3 has 13 residues. CDR3 in DNA: TGTGCCAGCCAAGACCAAACTAATGAAAAACTGTTTTTT. Protein product: CASQDQTNEKLFF.

This clonotype was detected many times. V is TRBV20-1 and J is TRBJ2-3; no firm D call. The CDR3 loop spans 14 amino acids. Germline-derived CDR1 and CDR2 are DFQATT and SNEGSKA (reference sequence). V was trimmed by 6 bases and J by 4 bases, leaving 17 bases between them. DNA of the CDR3: TGCAGTGCGCGTTACCCAAGGTCGCCAGATACGCAGTATTTT. Translating gives CSARYPRSPDTQYF.

This clonotype appeared a few times. The conserved closing phenylalanine or tryptophan is absent in this CDR3, likely reflecting a read error. The chain combines TRBV7-9 with TRBJ2-3; the D gene is possibly TRBD2 (6 bases). Germline V gene sequence: CDR1 SEHNR, CDR2 FQNEAQ (reference sequence). This CDR3 is 12 amino acids long. Trimming left V 5 bases short and J 4 bases short, with 7 bases between. CDR3 in DNA: TGTGCCAGCAGCACGGGAGCAGATACGCAGTATCTT. It yields the protein CASSTGADTQYL.

This clonotype was observed many times. This chain uses TRBV12-3 or TRBV12-4 with TRBJ2-6; D not resolved. CDR3 length: 15 amino acids. V gave up 6 bases and J gave up 1 base, with 10 bases separating them. CDR3 sequence (DNA): TGTGCCAGCAGCCCAAGTAAATCTGGGGCCAACGTCCTGACTTTC. Protein: CASSPSKSGANVLTF.

A note on this clonotype: The conserved closing phenylalanine or tryptophan is absent in this CDR3, likely reflecting a read error. This sequence joins TRBV5-5 and TRBJ2-1; D might be TRBD2 (7 bases). Germline V gene data show CDR1 as SGHKS and CDR2 as YYEKEE (reference sequence). Trimming left V 4 bases short and J 8 bases short, with 16 bases between. The CDR3 loop spans 14 amino acids. As DNA, the CDR3 is TGTGCCAGCAGCCTGGACCCGGGGGGCTATGAGCAGTTCTCC. Protein: CASSLDPGGYEQFS.

This clonotype was seen ten or more times. The chain links TRBV6-1 to TRBJ1-2; a possible D gene is TRBD1 (5 bases). Between the trimmed V and J ends, which lost 6 bases and 8 bases, there was a span of 13 bases. CDR3 length: 12 residues. Per the germline V gene, CDR1 is MNHNS and CDR2 is SASEGT. The CDR3 DNA reads TGTGCCAGCAGCTCATCCAGGGACGGCTACACCTTC. Translation: CASSSSRDGYTF.

Note on this clonotype: This likely came from a read error, as a far larger clone is one base away. The chain joins TRBV11-3 to TRBJ2-3; D possibly uses TRBD1 or TRBD2 (5 bases each). Germline V gene sequence: CDR1 SGHNT, CDR2 YENEEA. This CDR3 has 13 amino acids. CDR3 in amino acids: CASRWGNTHTQYF. The CDR3 nucleotides read TGTGCCAGCAGATGGGGGAACACACATACGCAGTATTTT.

This clonotype was observed at least ten times. V gene TRBV24-1 combines with J gene TRBJ2-1; 9 positions agree with TRBD1. There are 15 residues in the CDR3. Germline V CDR1 and CDR2: KGHDR, SFDVKD. J gave up 7 bases and V 7 bases, and 10 bases lay outside the gene matches. The DNA for the CDR3 is TGTGCCACCAGCGCCGGGACAGGGAGTGGGAATGAGCAGTTCTTC. This codes for CATSAGTGSGNEQFF.

This clonotype appeared many times. V gene TRBV2 combines with J gene TRBJ2-1, with 7 bases lining up with TRBD1. The CDR3 loop spans 15 amino acids. Trimming took 7 bases from V and 3 from J; bases not matched to a gene: 9. CDR1 is SNHLY and CDR2 is FYNNEI in the germline V gene. Here the CDR3 DNA reads TGTGCCAGCACCTCGGGCAGGGGGAGCTACAATGAGCAGTTCTTC. Residues: CASTSGRGSYNEQFF.

In its sample, this clonotype was seen many times. The chain employs TRBV9 and TRBJ2-3; 7 nucleotides agree with TRBD2. CDR1 is SGDLS, CDR2 YYNGEE, per germline. With 0 bases clipped from V and 2 bases from J, the junction kept 6 bases outside the gene matches. This CDR3 region has 16 residues. The CDR3 protein is CASSVEGSGNTDTQYF. The CDR3 nucleotides read TGTGCCAGCAGCGTAGAGGGAAGCGGGAACACAGATACGCAGTATTTT. Full variable domain (missing parts from reference TRBV9 and TRBJ2-3): DSGVTQTPKHLITATGQRVTLRCSPRSGDLSVYWYQQSLDQGLQFLIQYYNGEERAKGNILERFSAQQFPDLHSELNLSSLELGDSALYFCASSVEGSGNTDTQYFGPGTRLTVL.

This clonotype appeared many times. This sequence joins TRBV11-2 and TRBJ1-5; D perhaps matches TRBD1 (5 bases). V dropped 1 base and J dropped 5 bases, with 15 bases sitting between them. This CDR3 spans 16 amino acids. CDR1 is SGHAT, CDR2 FQNNGV, per germline. The CDR3 DNA is TGTGCCAGCAGCTTAGGAGGTACCAGGGCAGATCAGCCCCAGCATTTT. Protein: CASSLGGTRADQPQHF.

This clonotype was recorded many times. The J gene is TRBJ2-7, the V gene TRBV12-3 or TRBV12-4, with D tentatively TRBD2 (5 bases). The CDR3 consists of 12 residues. V gave up 6 bases and J gave up 5 bases, with 11 bases separating them. CDR3 in amino acids: CASSRGQNEQYF. CDR3 coding DNA: TGTGCCAGCAGCCGAGGGCAGAACGAGCAGTACTTC.

The chain uses TRBV24-1 and TRBJ2-7; a weak D match, TRBD2 (6 bases). V was trimmed by 9 bases and J by 1 base, leaving 27 bases between them. Germline CDR1 KGHDR, CDR2 SFDVKD. The CDR3 covers 18 residues. This chain's CDR3 is CATLKGYRPGGRSYEQYF. The CDR3, as DNA: TGTGCCACCCTAAAGGGATACCGCCCTGGGGGGAGGTCCTACGAGCAGTACTTC.